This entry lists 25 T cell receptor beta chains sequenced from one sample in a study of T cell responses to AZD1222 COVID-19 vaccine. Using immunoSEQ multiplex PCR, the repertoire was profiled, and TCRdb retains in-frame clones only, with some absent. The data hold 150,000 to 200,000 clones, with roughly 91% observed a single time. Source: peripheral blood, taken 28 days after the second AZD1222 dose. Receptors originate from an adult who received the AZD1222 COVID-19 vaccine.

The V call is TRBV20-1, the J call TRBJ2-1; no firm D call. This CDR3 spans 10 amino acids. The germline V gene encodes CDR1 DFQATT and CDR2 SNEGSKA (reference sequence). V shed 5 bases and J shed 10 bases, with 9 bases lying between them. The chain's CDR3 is CSAVRTEQFF. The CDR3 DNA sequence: TGCAGTGCTGTACGGACCGAGCAGTTCTTC.

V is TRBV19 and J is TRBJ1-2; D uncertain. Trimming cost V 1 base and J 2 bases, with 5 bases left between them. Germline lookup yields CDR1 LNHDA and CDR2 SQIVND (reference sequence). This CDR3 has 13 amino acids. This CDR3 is CASSIGSNYGYTF. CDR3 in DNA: TGTGCCAGTAGTATAGGGTCGAACTATGGCTACACCTTC.

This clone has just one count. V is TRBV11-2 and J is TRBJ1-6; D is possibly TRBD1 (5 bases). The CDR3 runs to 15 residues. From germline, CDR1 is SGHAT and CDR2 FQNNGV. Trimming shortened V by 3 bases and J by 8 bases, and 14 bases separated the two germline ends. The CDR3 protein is CASSLSAGQDSPLHF. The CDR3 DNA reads TGTGCCAGCAGCTTGTCGGCAGGGCAGGATTCACCCCTCCACTTT.

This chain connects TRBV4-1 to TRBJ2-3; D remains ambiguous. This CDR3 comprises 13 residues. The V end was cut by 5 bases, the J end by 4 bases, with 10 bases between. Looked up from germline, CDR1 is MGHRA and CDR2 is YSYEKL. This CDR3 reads CASSKVSADTQYF. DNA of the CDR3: TGCGCCAGCAGCAAGGTCTCGGCAGATACGCAGTATTTT.

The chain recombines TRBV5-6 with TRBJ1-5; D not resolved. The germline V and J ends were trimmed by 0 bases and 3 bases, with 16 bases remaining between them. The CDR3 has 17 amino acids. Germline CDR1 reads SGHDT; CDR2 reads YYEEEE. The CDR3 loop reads CASSLAGFGSPNQPQHF. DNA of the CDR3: TGTGCCAGCAGCTTGGCCGGGTTTGGGAGCCCCAATCAGCCCCAGCATTTT. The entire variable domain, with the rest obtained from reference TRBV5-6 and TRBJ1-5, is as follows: DAGVTQSPTHLIKTRGQQVTLRCSPKSGHDTVSWYQQALGQGPQFIFQYYEEEERQRGNFPDRFSGHQFPNYSSELNVNALLLGDSALYLCASSLAGFGSPNQPQHFGDGTRLSIL.

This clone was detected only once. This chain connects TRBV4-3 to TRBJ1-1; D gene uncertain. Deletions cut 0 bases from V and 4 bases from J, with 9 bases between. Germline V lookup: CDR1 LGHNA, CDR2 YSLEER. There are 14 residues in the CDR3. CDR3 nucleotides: TGCGCCAGCAGCCAAGATGCCGGGAGCACTGAAGCTTTCTTT. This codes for CASSQDAGSTEAFF.

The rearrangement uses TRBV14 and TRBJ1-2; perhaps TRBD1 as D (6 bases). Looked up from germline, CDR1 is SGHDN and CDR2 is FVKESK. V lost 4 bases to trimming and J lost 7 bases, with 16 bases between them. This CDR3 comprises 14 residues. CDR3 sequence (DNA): TGTGCCAGCAGCCGAGAACAGGGCAATGGTGGCTACACCTTC. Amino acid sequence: CASSREQGNGGYTF.

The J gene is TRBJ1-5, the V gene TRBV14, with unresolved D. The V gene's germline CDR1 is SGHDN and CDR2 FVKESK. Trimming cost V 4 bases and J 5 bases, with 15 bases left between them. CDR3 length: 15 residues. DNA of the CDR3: TGTGCCAGCAGCCCCGCCGGCGGCAGAGATCAGCCCCAGCATTTT. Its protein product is CASSPAGGRDQPQHF. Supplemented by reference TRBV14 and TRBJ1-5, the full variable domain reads EAGVTQFPSHSVIEKGQTVTLRCDPISGHDNLYWYRRVMGKEIKFLLHFVKESKQDESGMPNNRFLAERTGGTYSTLKVQPAELEDSGVYFCASSPAGGRDQPQHFGDGTRLSIL.

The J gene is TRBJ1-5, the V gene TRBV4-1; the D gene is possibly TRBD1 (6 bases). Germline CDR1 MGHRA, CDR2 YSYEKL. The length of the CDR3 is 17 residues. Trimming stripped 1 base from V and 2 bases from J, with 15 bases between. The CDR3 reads CASSQAWDILGNQPQHF. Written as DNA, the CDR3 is TGCGCCAGCAGCCAAGCCTGGGACATCCTTGGCAATCAGCCCCAGCATTTT.

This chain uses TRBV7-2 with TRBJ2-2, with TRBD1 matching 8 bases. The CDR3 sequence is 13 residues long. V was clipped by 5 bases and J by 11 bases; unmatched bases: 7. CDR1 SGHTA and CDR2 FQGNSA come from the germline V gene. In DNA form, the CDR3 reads TGTGCCAGCAGCAGTGGACAGGGCCTCGAGCTGTTTTTT. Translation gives CASSSGQGLELFF.

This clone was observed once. CDR3 sequence (DNA): TGTGCCAGCAGCTCCCTAGGGGGGGTCCATCAGCCCCAGCATTTT. Encoded protein: CASSSLGGVHQPQHF. The chain is built from TRBV7-6 and TRBJ1-5; D is perhaps TRBD1 (6 bases). This CDR3 contains 15 residues. V was clipped by 4 bases and J by 5 bases, with 15 bases between them. Germline V gene lookup returns CDR1 SGHVS and CDR2 FNYEAQ.

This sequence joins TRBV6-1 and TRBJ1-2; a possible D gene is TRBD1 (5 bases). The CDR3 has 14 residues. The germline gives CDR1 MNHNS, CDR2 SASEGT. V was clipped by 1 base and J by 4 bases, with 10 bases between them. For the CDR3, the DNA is TGTGCCAGCAGTGAAGATGGAGGGGTCTATGGCTACACCTTC. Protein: CASSEDGGVYGYTF.

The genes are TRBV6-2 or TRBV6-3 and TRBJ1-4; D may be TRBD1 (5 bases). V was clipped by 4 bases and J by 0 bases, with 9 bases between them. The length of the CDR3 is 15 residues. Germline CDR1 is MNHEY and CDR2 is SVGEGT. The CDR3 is CASSLDMATNEKLFF. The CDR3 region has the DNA TGTGCCAGCAGTTTGGACATGGCAACTAATGAAAAACTGTTTTTT.

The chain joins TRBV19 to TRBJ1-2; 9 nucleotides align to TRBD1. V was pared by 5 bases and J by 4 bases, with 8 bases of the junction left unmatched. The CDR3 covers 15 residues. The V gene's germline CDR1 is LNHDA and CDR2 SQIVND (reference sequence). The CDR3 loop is CASSQRDRALYGYTF. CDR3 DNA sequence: TGTGCCAGTAGTCAACGGGACAGGGCGCTCTATGGCTACACCTTC.

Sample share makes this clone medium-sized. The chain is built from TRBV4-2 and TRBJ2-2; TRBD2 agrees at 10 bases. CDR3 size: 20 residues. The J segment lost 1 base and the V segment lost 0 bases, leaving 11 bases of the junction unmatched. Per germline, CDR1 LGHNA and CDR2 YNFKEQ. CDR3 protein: CASSQETLGSGRMNTGELFF. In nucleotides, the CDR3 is TGTGCCAGCAGCCAAGAAACCTTGGGTAGCGGGAGGATGAACACCGGGGAGCTGTTTTTT.

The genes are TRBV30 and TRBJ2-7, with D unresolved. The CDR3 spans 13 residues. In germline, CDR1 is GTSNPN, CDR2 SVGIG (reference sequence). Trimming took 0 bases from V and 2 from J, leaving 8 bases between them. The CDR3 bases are TGTGCCTGGAGTGTAGGGATTGCCTACGAGCAGTACTTC. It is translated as CAWSVGIAYEQYF.

The CDR3 loop reads CASSAGQGNSNQPQHF. The DNA of the CDR3 is TGTGCCAGCAGCGCGGGACAGGGGAATAGCAATCAGCCCCAGCATTTT. The genes are TRBV9 and TRBJ1-5, with 10 bases fitting TRBD1. Germline V CDR1 and CDR2: SGDLS, YYNGEE. This CDR3 spans 16 amino acids. The trim removed 3 bases at V and 0 bases at J, leaving 3 bases unmatched.

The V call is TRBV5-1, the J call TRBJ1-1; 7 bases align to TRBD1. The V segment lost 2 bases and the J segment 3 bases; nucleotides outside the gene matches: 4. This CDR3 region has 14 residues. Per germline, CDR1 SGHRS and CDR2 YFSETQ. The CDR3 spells CASSFSGQDTEAFF. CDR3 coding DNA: TGCGCCAGCAGCTTTTCCGGACAGGACACTGAAGCTTTCTTT.

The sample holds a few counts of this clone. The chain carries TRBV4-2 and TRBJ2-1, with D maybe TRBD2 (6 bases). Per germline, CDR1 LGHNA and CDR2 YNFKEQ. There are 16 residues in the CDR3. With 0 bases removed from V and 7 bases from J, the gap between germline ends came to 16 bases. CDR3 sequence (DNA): TGTGCCAGCAGCCAAGATAGGCGGGGATGGGGTAATGAGCAGTTCTTC. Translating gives CASSQDRRGWGNEQFF.

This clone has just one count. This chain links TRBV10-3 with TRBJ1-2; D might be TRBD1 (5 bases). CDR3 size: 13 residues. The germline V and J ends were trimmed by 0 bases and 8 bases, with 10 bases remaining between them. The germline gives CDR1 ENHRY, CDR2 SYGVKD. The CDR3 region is CAISESQVSGYTF. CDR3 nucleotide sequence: TGTGCCATCAGTGAGTCACAGGTTAGCGGCTACACCTTC.

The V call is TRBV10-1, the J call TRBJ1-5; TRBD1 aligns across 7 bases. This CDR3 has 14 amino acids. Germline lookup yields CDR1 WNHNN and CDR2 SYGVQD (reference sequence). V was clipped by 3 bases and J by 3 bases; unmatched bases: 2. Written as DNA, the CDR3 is TGCGCCAGCAGTGAAGGACAGGTCAATCAGCCCCAGCATTTT. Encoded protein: CASSEGQVNQPQHF.

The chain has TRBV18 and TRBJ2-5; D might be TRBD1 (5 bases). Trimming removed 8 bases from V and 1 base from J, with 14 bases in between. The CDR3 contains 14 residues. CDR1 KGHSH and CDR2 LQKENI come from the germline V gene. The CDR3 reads CASGAEYLQETQYF. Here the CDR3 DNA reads TGTGCCAGCGGGGCGGAATACCTCCAAGAGACCCAGTACTTC.

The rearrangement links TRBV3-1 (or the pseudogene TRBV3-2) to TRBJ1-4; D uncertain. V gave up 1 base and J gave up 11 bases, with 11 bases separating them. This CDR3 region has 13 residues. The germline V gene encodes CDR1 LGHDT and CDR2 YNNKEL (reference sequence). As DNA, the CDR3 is TGTGCCAGCAGCCAAGCGTTGAATGGGAAACTGTTTTTT. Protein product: CASSQALNGKLFF.

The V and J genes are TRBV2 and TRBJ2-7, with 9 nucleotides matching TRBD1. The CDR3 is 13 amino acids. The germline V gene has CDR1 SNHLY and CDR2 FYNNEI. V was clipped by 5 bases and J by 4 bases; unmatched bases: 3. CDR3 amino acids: CASSTGTGYEQYF. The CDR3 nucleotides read TGTGCCAGCAGTACCGGGACAGGGTACGAGCAGTACTTC.

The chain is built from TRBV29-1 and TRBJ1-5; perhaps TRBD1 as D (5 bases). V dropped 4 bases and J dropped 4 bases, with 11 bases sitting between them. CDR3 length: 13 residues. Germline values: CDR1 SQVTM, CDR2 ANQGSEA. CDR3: CSVGGGENQPQHF. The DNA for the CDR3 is TGCAGCGTTGGCGGGGGGGAAAATCAGCCCCAGCATTTT.